The clone carrying this TCR beta chain was seen ten or more times. The data were obtained in a study of metastatic and nonmetastatic thyroid tumors. No patient received treatment before thyroid surgery. In the authors' methods: What underpinned the distant-metastasis classifier for papillary thyroid cancer was the set of CDR3 differences across clinicopathological groups. Using MiXCR, TCRdb re-called clones from the PCR reads. Here the V and J calls rest on TCRdb's processing, not on the authors' analysis. The sample has tens of thousands of clones, approximately 20% seen once. Trimming removed 10 bases from V and 7 bases from J, with 20 bases in between. The germline V gene has CDR1 SNHLY and CDR2 FYNNEI. The CDR3 runs to 14 residues.

V gene TRBV2 combines with J gene TRBJ2-1; no firm D call. The sequence came from a female donor with papillary thyroid cancer or a benign thyroid nodule (not recorded which). Some clones in this sample may be carry-over from other donors' samples. The specimen sequenced was blood. CDR3 region: CATEPPLSGNEQFF. CDR3 in DNA: TGTGCCACCGAACCCCCGCTTTCGGGTAATGAGCAGTTCTTC.